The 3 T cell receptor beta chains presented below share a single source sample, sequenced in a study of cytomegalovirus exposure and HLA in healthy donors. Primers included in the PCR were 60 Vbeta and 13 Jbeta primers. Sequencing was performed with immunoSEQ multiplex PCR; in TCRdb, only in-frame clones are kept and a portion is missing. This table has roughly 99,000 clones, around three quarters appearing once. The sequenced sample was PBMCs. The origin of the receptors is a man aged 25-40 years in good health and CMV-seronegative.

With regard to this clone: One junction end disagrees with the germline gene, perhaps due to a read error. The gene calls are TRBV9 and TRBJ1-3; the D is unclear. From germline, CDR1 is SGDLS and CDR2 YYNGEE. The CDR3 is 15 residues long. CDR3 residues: CAGSPRSSTGNTIYF. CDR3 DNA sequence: TGTGCCGGCAGCCCCCGGTCGAGTACTGGAAACACCATATATTTT.

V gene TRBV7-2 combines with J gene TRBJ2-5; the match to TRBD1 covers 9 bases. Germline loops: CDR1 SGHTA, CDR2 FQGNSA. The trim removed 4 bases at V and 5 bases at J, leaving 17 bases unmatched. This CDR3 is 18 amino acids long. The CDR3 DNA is TGTGCCAGCAGCTCCTCTAGGATACCGGGACAGGGAGGGGAGACCCAGTACTTC. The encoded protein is CASSSSRIPGQGGETQYF.

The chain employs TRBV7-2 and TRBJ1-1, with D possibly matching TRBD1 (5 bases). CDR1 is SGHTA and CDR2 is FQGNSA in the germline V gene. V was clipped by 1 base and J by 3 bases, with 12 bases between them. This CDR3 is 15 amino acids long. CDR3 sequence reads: CASSLVAGQHTEAFF. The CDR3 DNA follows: TGTGCCAGCAGCTTAGTAGCAGGGCAGCACACTGAAGCTTTCTTT.